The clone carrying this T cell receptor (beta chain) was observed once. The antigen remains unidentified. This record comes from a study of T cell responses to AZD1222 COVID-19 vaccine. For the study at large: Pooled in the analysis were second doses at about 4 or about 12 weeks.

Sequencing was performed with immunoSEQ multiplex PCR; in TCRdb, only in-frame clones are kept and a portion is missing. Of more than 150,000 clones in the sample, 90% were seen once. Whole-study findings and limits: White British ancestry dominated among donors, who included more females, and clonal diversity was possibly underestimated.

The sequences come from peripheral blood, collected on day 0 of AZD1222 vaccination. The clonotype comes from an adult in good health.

CDR3 sequence: CASSPERTEAFF. The CDR3 DNA reads as TGTGCCAGCTCACCGGAAAGGACTGAAGCTTTCTTT. The chain uses TRBV18 and TRBJ1-1; D is uncertain. This CDR3 is built from 12 residues. The V gene lost 3 bases and the J gene lost 5 bases, with 7 bases spanning the gap. The V gene's germline CDR1 is KGHSH and CDR2 LQKENI.